The rows below give T cell receptor beta chains drawn from one sample of a study of long-term antiretroviral therapy in people with HIV. Here immunoSEQ multiplex PCR was the method, and the copy in TCRdb shows in-frame clones only, minus some. This sample has about 18,000 clones; approximately 80% occur once, and the top ten carry around 15%. The sequencing here drew on unsorted PBMCs, taken 0.3 years after starting antiretroviral therapy. The source is a woman aged 50 to 60 with HIV. Each CDR3 is given with its conserved first and last residue. The D gene is left open where the match is weak. Clone size appears in some rows only: once, few, many, or a class for an expanded clone.

V: TRBV29-1; J: TRBJ2-4; size: once; D: NA; CDR3: CSVGLGGYIQYF; DNA: TGCAGCGTTGGATTGGGGGGATACATTCAGTACTTC
V: TRBV30; J: TRBJ1-1; size: few; D: TRBD1; CDR3: CAWSPYRGRAFF; DNA: TGTGCCTGGAGTCCCTACAGGGGGAGGGCTTTCTTT
V: TRBV11-3; J: TRBJ2-3; size: NA; D: NA; CDR3: CASSLGSPTDTQYF; DNA: TGTGCCAGCAGTCTCGGTTCCCCCACAGATACGCAGTATTTT
V: TRBV5-1; J: TRBJ2-5; size: NA; D: NA; CDR3: CASSLENTPETQYF; DNA: TGCGCCAGCAGCTTGGAGAACACCCCCGAGACCCAGTACTTC
V: TRBV30; J: TRBJ2-6; size: NA; D: NA; CDR3: CAWSGTFDSGANVLTF; DNA: TGTGCCTGGAGTGGTACATTCGACTCTGGGGCCAACGTCCTGACTTTC
V: TRBV9; J: TRBJ1-3; size: NA; D: NA; CDR3: CASSVDIPGDTIYF; DNA: TGTGCCAGCAGCGTAGATATCCCGGGGGACACCATATATTTT
V: TRBV5-1; J: TRBJ2-2; size: NA; D: NA; CDR3: CASTHRTQNTGELFF; DNA: TGCGCCAGCACCCACCGGACTCAGAACACCGGGGAGCTGTTTTTT
V: TRBV7-3; J: TRBJ1-2; size: NA; D: NA; CDR3: CASSLGEGANYGYTF; DNA: TGTGCCAGCAGCTTAGGGGAAGGGGCTAACTATGGCTACACCTTC
V: TRBV30; J: TRBJ1-4; size: NA; D: NA; CDR3: CAWRSLGTTNEKLFF; DNA: TGTGCCTGGAGAAGTTTGGGTACAACTAATGAAAAACTGTTTTTT
V: TRBV6-1; J: TRBJ2-5; size: NA; D: NA; CDR3: CATPGSVRETQYF; DNA: TGTGCCACCCCAGGGTCGGTCCGGGAGACCCAGTACTTC
V: TRBV6-1; J: TRBJ1-1; size: once; D: NA; CDR3: CASSEVFFGRTTEAFF; DNA: TGTGCCAGCAGTGAAGTTTTCTTTGGGCGAACCACTGAAGCTTTCTTT
V: TRBV11-2; J: TRBJ2-5; size: NA; D: NA; CDR3: CASRLGFSETQYF; DNA: TGTGCCAGCAGACTAGGGTTTTCAGAGACCCAGTACTTC
V: TRBV10-2; J: TRBJ1-2; size: NA; D: NA; CDR3: CASNRGDYGYTF; DNA: TGCGCCAGCAATCGGGGAGACTATGGCTACACCTTC
V: TRBV6-1; J: TRBJ1-1; size: NA; D: NA; CDR3: CASSASGHSNTEAFF; DNA: TGTGCCAGCAGTGCCTCGGGACACTCGAACACTGAAGCTTTCTTT
V: TRBV11-2; J: TRBJ2-5; size: NA; D: TRBD2; CDR3: CASSPPGVSGGGATQYF; DNA: TGTGCCAGCAGCCCTCCCGGGGTTAGCGGGGGCGGGGCGACCCAGTACTTC
V: TRBV30; J: TRBJ1-3; size: NA; D: NA; CDR3: CAWSKGSGNTIYF; DNA: TGTGCCTGGAGTAAGGGCTCTGGAAACACCATATATTTT
V: TRBV6-5; J: TRBJ1-5; size: once; D: TRBD1; CDR3: CASRFDRGENQPQHF; DNA: TGTGCCAGCAGGTTCGACAGGGGGGAAAATCAGCCCCAGCATTTT
V: TRBV18; J: TRBJ2-5; size: once; D: NA; CDR3: CASSPSQETQYF; DNA: TGTGCCAGCTCACCCTCCCAGGAGACCCAGTACTTC
V: TRBV9; J: TRBJ1-5; size: NA; D: TRBD1; CDR3: CASSESGQSRGQPQHF; DNA: TGTGCCAGCAGCGAATCGGGACAGTCGAGGGGGCAGCCCCAGCATTTT
V: TRBV7-2; J: TRBJ2-5; size: NA; D: NA; CDR3: CASSLGPLHEGETQYF; DNA: TGTGCCAGCAGCTTAGGACCACTCCATGAGGGGGAGACCCAGTACTTC
V: TRBV7-3; J: TRBJ2-3; size: NA; D: TRBD2; CDR3: CASSWAGGAGTDTQYF; DNA: TGTGCCAGCAGCTGGGCGGGGGGGGCCGGGACAGATACGCAGTATTTT
V: TRBV12-5; J: TRBJ1-3; size: NA; D: TRBD1; CDR3: CASGQGANTIYF; DNA: TGTGCTAGTGGTCAGGGGGCGAACACCATATATTTT
V: TRBV29-1; J: TRBJ2-1; size: NA; D: NA; CDR3: CSVGPTAYNEQFF; DNA: TGCAGCGTTGGCCCAACTGCTTACAATGAGCAGTTCTTC
V: TRBV4-1; J: TRBJ2-7; size: few; D: NA; CDR3: CASSQEEGVGGAAYEQYF; DNA: TGCGCCAGCAGCCAAGAAGAAGGGGTGGGCGGGGCAGCCTACGAGCAGTACTTC
V: TRBV30; J: TRBJ2-1; size: NA; D: NA; CDR3: CAWSSPNEQFF; DNA: TGTGCCTGGAGTTCTCCCAATGAGCAGTTCTTC
V: TRBV6-5; J: TRBJ2-5; size: NA; D: NA; CDR3: CASSPKGPRGETQYF; DNA: TGTGCCAGCAGCCCAAAGGGGCCGCGCGGGGAGACCCAGTACTTC
V: TRBV18; J: TRBJ2-3; size: NA; D: NA; CDR3: CASSPPISLADTQYF; DNA: TGTGCCAGCTCACCACCGATTAGCTTGGCAGATACGCAGTATTTT
V: TRBV30; J: TRBJ1-2; size: once; D: NA; CDR3: CAWSVPGINYGYTF; DNA: TGTGCCTGGAGTGTACCAGGGATCAACTATGGCTACACCTTC
V: TRBV11-2; J: TRBJ2-5; size: NA; D: TRBD2; CDR3: CASSQFSGGAGETQYF; DNA: TGTGCCAGCAGCCAATTTAGCGGGGGGGCCGGAGAGACCCAGTACTTC
V: TRBV2; J: TRBJ1-1; size: NA; D: NA; CDR3: CASSLQGSPEAFF; DNA: TGTGCCAGCAGTCTACAGGGTAGCCCTGAAGCTTTCTTT
V: TRBV5-1; J: TRBJ2-3; size: NA; D: NA; CDR3: CASSLLVRQGTDTQYF; DNA: TGCGCCAGCAGCCTCCTGGTAAGACAGGGCACAGATACGCAGTATTTT
V: TRBV11-2; J: TRBJ2-7; size: NA; D: TRBD2; CDR3: CASSLAGGVTYEQYF; DNA: TGTGCCAGCAGCTTAGCGGGGGGGGTTACCTACGAGCAGTACTTC
V: TRBV6-5; J: TRBJ1-3; size: once; D: NA; CDR3: CASSYSSIDTGNTIYF; DNA: TGTGCCAGCAGTTACTCCAGTATTGATACTGGAAACACCATATATTTT
V: TRBV7-8; J: TRBJ1-1; size: once; D: TRBD1; CDR3: CASSLEGGMGTEAFF; DNA: TGTGCCAGCAGCTTAGAAGGGGGCATGGGGACTGAAGCTTTCTTT
V: TRBV27; J: TRBJ1-2; size: once; D: TRBD1; CDR3: CASSSGDRADYGYTF; DNA: TGTGCCAGCAGTTCCGGGGACAGGGCCGACTATGGCTACACCTTC